This entry is about one TCR beta chain. Antigen: not known. The data were obtained in a study of response to subunit inactivated influenza vaccine. Findings of the study overall: Authors suggested few new T cells are recruited by each seasonal influenza vaccination.

TCRdb re-called the RT-PCR reads with MiXCR, one entry per CDR3 protein. The sample lists hundreds of thousands of distinct CDR3 sequences, about 25% seen once, with 1.5% to 2% in the top ten. Germline V lookup: CDR1 SNHLY, CDR2 FYNNEI. V was pared by 1 base and J by 1 base, with 8 bases between. This CDR3 comprises 15 residues. This sequence originates from a man in his fifties or sixties who received an inactivated influenza vaccine. The gene calls are TRBV2 and TRBJ1-5; D is unclear. The specimen comprised CD4+ T cells sorted from PBMCs, sampled 4 to 6 days after vaccination. CDR3 bases: TGTGCCAGCAGTGAAGGGGCTCGGAGCAATCAGCCCCAGCATTTT. This translates into CASSEGARSNQPQHF.